These 25 T cell receptor beta chains were all obtained from the same sample, sequenced in a study of OX40 agonist ivuxolimab in advanced cancers. Profiling relied on immunoSEQ multiplex PCR, and the TCRdb table lists in-frame clones only, not all of them. Of about 70,000 clones listed, just over 85% are singletons. The specimen was CD4+ or CD8+ T cells sorted from blood, collected in a trial of the OX40 agonist ivuxolimab. The receptors derive from an adult with an advanced solid tumor such as melanoma, head and neck, liver or kidney cancer.

The V and J genes are TRBV5-1 and TRBJ1-1; D unclear. Per germline, CDR1 SGHRS and CDR2 YFSETQ. V was cut by 4 bases and J by 3 bases, with 10 bases left in between. This CDR3 has 13 amino acids. This chain's CDR3 is CASSIAGDTEAFF. In DNA form, the CDR3 reads TGCGCCAGCAGCATCGCCGGGGACACTGAAGCTTTCTTT.

A word on this clone: The sample holds other DNA sequences that translate to the same CDR3. The rearrangement links TRBV6-5 to TRBJ1-5; D ambiguous. Germline lookup yields CDR1 MNHEY and CDR2 SVGAGI. CDR3 length: 13 residues. The V end lost 8 bases, the J end lost 5 bases, and 13 bases lay between the germline ends. CDR3 DNA: TGTGCCAGCCGGGCTGCCAAGGATCAGCCCCAGCATTTT. Its translation is CASRAAKDQPQHF.

This clone was recorded only once. V and J are TRBV19 and TRBJ1-5, with 7 bases lining up with TRBD1. The CDR3 length is 12 residues. Germline V gene sequence: CDR1 LNHDA, CDR2 SQIVND (reference sequence). Unmatched junction bases numbered 3, after V lost 7 bases and J lost 6 bases. The CDR3 DNA is TGTGCCAGTACGAGGGGGCGTCAGCCCCAGCATTTT. This sequence encodes CASTRGRQPQHF. Using reference TRBV19 and TRBJ1-5 for the parts outside the CDR3, the full variable domain is DGGITQSPKYLFRKEGQNVTLSCEQNLNHDAMYWYRQDPGQGLRLIYYSQIVNDFQKGDIAEGYSVSREKKESFPLTVTSAQKNPTAFYLCASTRGRQPQHFGDGTRLSIL.

V is TRBV19 and J is TRBJ1-4, with D unresolved. V was clipped by 5 bases and J by 5 bases, with 12 bases between them. This CDR3 region has 14 residues. Germline CDR1 is LNHDA and CDR2 is SQIVND (reference sequence). CDR3 region: CASSAGFQNEKLFF. Written as DNA, the CDR3 is TGTGCCAGTAGTGCGGGTTTTCAGAATGAAAAACTGTTTTTT.

This chain joins TRBV7-8 and TRBJ2-7, with 9 bases lining up with TRBD2. V trimming: 1 base; J trimming: 13 bases; junction bases outside the gene matches: 11. Germline V gene lookup returns CDR1 SGHVS and CDR2 FQNEAQ. The CDR3 is 14 residues long. CDR3 DNA sequence: TGTGCCAGCAGCTTAGTCATAGCGGGAGTGCCGAGATACTTC. Translation: CASSLVIAGVPRYF. The entire variable domain, with the rest obtained from reference TRBV7-8 and TRBJ2-7, is as follows: GAGVSQSPRYKVAKRGQDVALRCDPISGHVSLFWYQQALGQGPEFLTYFQNEAQLDKSGLPSDRFFAERPEGSVSTLKIQRTQQEDSAVYLCASSLVIAGVPRYFGPGTRLTVT.

The J gene is TRBJ1-2, the V gene TRBV28; D is undetermined. The CDR3 loop spans 10 amino acids. The V gene lost 3 bases and the J gene lost 6 bases, with 2 bases spanning the gap. Per germline, CDR1 MDHEN and CDR2 SYDVKM. CDR3 DNA: TGTGCCAGCAGTTTTAATGGCTACACCTTC. Translation gives CASSFNGYTF.

This chain joins TRBV5-1 and TRBJ2-1; tentative D call: TRBD2 (5 bases). The germline CDR1 and CDR2 sequences are SGHRS and YFSETQ. The CDR3 runs 14 residues. V lost 1 base, J lost 8 bases, and 13 bases lay in between. CDR3 protein: CASSLRLLGDEQFF. CDR3 bases: TGCGCCAGCAGCTTGCGACTTCTCGGGGATGAGCAGTTCTTC.

The V and J genes are TRBV7-2 and TRBJ2-7; D may correspond to TRBD1 or TRBD2 (7 bases each). Trimming left V 5 bases short and J 4 bases short, with 18 bases between. The CDR3 extends over 15 amino acids. The germline V gene has CDR1 SGHTA and CDR2 FQGNSA. CDR3 in DNA: TGTGCCAGCAGCGAATCAGGGGGGGCCGGATACGAGCAGTACTTC. Encoded protein: CASSESGGAGYEQYF.

The rearrangement uses TRBV15 and TRBJ2-7, with D possibly matching TRBD2 (6 bases). The CDR3 covers 17 residues. Germline loops: CDR1 LNHNV, CDR2 YYDKDF (reference sequence). V lost 1 base and J 2 bases, leaving 18 bases between the germline ends. The DNA for the CDR3 is TGTGCCACCAGCAGAGGGGGGGAGGCCCAAGGGGCCTACGAGCAGTACTTC. Translating it yields CATSRGGEAQGAYEQYF.

The table lists this clone with a few counts. The genes are TRBV12-2 and TRBJ2-7. TRBV12-2 is listed as a pseudogene. The length of the CDR3 is 9 residues. CDR3 DNA: TGTGCAAGTCGTGGCGAGCAGTACTTC. Its protein product is CASRGEQYF.

The chain carries TRBV2 and TRBJ1-2; D is uncertain. This CDR3 contains 12 residues. CDR1 SNHLY and CDR2 FYNNEI come from the germline V gene. V was clipped by 0 bases and J by 3 bases, with 2 bases between them. The CDR3 loop is CASSEADYGYTF. The CDR3 DNA reads as TGTGCCAGCAGTGAAGCGGACTATGGCTACACCTTC. Combining the CDR3 with reference TRBV2 and TRBJ1-2 gives the whole variable domain EPEVTQTPSHQVTQMGQEVILRCVPISNHLYFYWYRQILGQKVEFLVSFYNNEISEKSEIFDDQFSVERPDGSNFTLKIRSTKLEDSAMYFCASSEADYGYTFGSGTRLTVV.

The J gene is TRBJ2-7, the V gene TRBV6-5, with 10 bases matching TRBD1. The CDR3 has 15 amino acids. Per germline, CDR1 MNHEY and CDR2 SVGAGI. V was pared by 4 bases and J by 1 base, with 4 bases of the junction left unmatched. The CDR3 region has the DNA TGTGCCAGCAGTTGGGGACAGGGGAGTTCCTACGAGCAGTACTTC. Amino acids: CASSWGQGSSYEQYF.

This chain links TRBV6-5 with TRBJ1-5; 8 bases are shared with TRBD1. The V and J ends lost 5 bases and 6 bases, in that order; junction bases with no gene match: 6. CDR3 length equals 14 residues. Germline CDR1 reads MNHEY; CDR2 reads SVGAGI. CDR3 region: CASSLDRGGQPQHF. DNA for the CDR3: TGTGCCAGCAGTCTCGACAGGGGAGGTCAGCCCCAGCATTTT.

This clone showed up just once. The junction departs from the called germline gene at one end, perhaps through a read error. The genes are TRBV30 and TRBJ2-7; D tentatively reads TRBD1 or TRBD2 (5 bases each). Germline CDR1 reads GTSNPN; CDR2 reads SVGIG (reference sequence). The CDR3 contains 15 residues. The DNA for the CDR3 is TGTGCCTGGAGCCAAGCCGGGACGCAGGCGCTAGAGCAGTGCTTC. It specifies CAWSQAGTQALEQCF.

V usage is TRBV6-5 and J usage is TRBJ2-7, with D uncertain. CDR3 size: 14 residues. The germline V gene encodes CDR1 MNHEY and CDR2 SVGAGI. Trimming shortened V by 5 bases and J by 2 bases, and 13 bases separated the two germline ends. The CDR3 DNA sequence: TGTGCCAGCAGTACCCGTCCGGGCGCCTACGAGCAGTACTTC. Its protein product is CASSTRPGAYEQYF.

This clone has a handful of counts. The chain uses TRBV19 and TRBJ1-2; 7 bases align to TRBD1. CDR3 length: 13 amino acids. J was trimmed by 2 bases and V by 6 bases; bases with no gene match: 3. Germline loops: CDR1 LNHDA, CDR2 SQIVND (reference sequence). This chain's CDR3 is CASRRTGNYGYTF. The CDR3 DNA is TGTGCCAGTAGGAGGACAGGAAACTATGGCTACACCTTC.

This chain connects TRBV5-1 to TRBJ1-1, with 8 bases that match TRBD1. This CDR3 has 16 residues. V dropped 2 bases and J dropped 0; count of bases not matched to a gene: 6. Germline CDR1 SGHRS, CDR2 YFSETQ. The CDR3 DNA sequence: TGCGCCAGCAGCTTAGACCCGGGACAGGTGAACACTGAAGCTTTCTTT. As protein: CASSLDPGQVNTEAFF. Drawing the rest from reference TRBV5-1 and TRBJ1-1, the complete variable domain is KAGVTQTPRYLIKTRGQQVTLSCSPISGHRSVSWYQQTPGQGLQFLFEYFSETQRNKGNFPGRFSGRQFSNSRSEMNVSTLELGDSALYLCASSLDPGQVNTEAFFGQGTRLTVV.

The V call is TRBV7-9, the J call TRBJ1-1; weak D call: TRBD1 (6 bases). Germline-derived CDR1 and CDR2 are SEHNR and FQNEAQ (reference sequence). The CDR3 consists of 15 residues. The V end was cut by 5 bases, the J end by 1 base, with 14 bases between. The CDR3 DNA reads TGTGCCAGCAGCCCCCGGGGGGCCGAGAACACTGAAGCTTTCTTT. This gives the protein CASSPRGAENTEAFF.

The rearrangement links TRBV5-1 to TRBJ2-7; D gene uncertain. The CDR3 contains 14 residues. Trimming cost V 0 bases and J 3 bases, with 10 bases left between them. Germline lookup yields CDR1 SGHRS and CDR2 YFSETQ. Here the CDR3 DNA reads TGCGCCAGCAGCTTGGAACCAGACCGCTACGAGCAGTACTTC. This sequence encodes CASSLEPDRYEQYF.

This sequence joins TRBV4-1 and TRBJ1-6, with D possibly TRBD1 on 6 matching bases. Between the trimmed V and J ends, which lost 1 base and 5 bases, there was a span of 9 bases. Germline values: CDR1 MGHRA, CDR2 YSYEKL. The CDR3 sequence is 15 residues long. The CDR3 nucleotides read TGCGCCAGCAGCCAAGGACAGGAGAATAATTCACCCCTCCACTTT. Protein sequence: CASSQGQENNSPLHF.

The rearrangement joins TRBV9 to TRBJ2-1; 7 bases match TRBD2. Trimming took 4 bases from V and 7 from J; bases not matched to a gene: 11. Germline V CDR1 and CDR2: SGDLS, YYNGEE. The CDR3 length is 15 residues. CDR3 bases: TGTGCCAGCAGCTCCCGAGGGAGCGGGGCGAATGAGCAGTTCTTC. Translated: CASSSRGSGANEQFF.

This chain connects TRBV29-1 to TRBJ2-2; D perhaps matches TRBD1 (6 bases). From germline, CDR1 is SQVTM and CDR2 ANQGSEA. The CDR3 consists of 14 residues. Deletions cut 1 base from V and 7 bases from J, with 13 bases between. CDR3 bases: TGCAGCGTTGAAGTTCGAGGGGGTCACGGGGAGCTGTTTTTT. It encodes CSVEVRGGHGELFF.

This chain links TRBV6-6 with TRBJ2-1; 10 bases match TRBD1. V lost 7 bases, J lost 10 bases, and 10 bases stayed unmatched. CDR3 length: 14 amino acids. Germline lookup yields CDR1 MNHNY and CDR2 SVGAGI (reference sequence). The CDR3 sequence: CASTRLTGGGEQFF. The CDR3 DNA sequence: TGTGCCAGCACCCGCCTGACAGGGGGCGGCGAGCAGTTCTTC.

A single count supports this clone. This chain links TRBV11-1 with TRBJ2-5; TRBD2 is a possible D gene (7 bases). The CDR3 runs to 16 residues. Germline V lookup: CDR1 SGHAT, CDR2 FQDESV (reference sequence). V gave up 4 bases and J gave up 2 bases, with 17 bases separating them. As DNA, the CDR3 is TGTGCCAGCAGCTCCAGGGGCGGACTAGGACAAGAGACCCAGTACTTC. Translation: CASSSRGGLGQETQYF.

The CDR3: CASSSSRGQTEAFF. Here the CDR3 DNA reads TGCGCCAGCAGCTCCTCCAGGGGGCAGACTGAAGCTTTCTTT. V usage is TRBV5-1 and J usage is TRBJ1-1, with TRBD1 identical over 8 bases. The CDR3 has 14 residues. The J segment lost 5 bases and the V segment lost 3 bases, leaving 6 bases of the junction unmatched. Germline assignment: CDR1 SGHRS and CDR2 YFSETQ.